The next 15 T cell receptor beta chains were all read from a single sample in a study of blood T cell repertoires in COVID-19. Only in-frame clones appear in the TCRdb table, and some are missing; sequencing was by immunoSEQ multiplex PCR. The data hold about 220,000 clones, with roughly 80% observed a single time. What was sequenced was peripheral blood. The source of these receptors is a human donor in a cohort sampled during active COVID-19.

In its sample, this clone was seen a few times. This chain connects TRBV28 to TRBJ2-7; 9 nucleotides match TRBD1. The CDR3 length is 13 residues. Germline CDR1 and CDR2: MDHEN and SYDVKM. V lost 10 bases to trimming and J lost 4 bases; unmatched junction nucleotides: 8. The CDR3 sequence: CATLTGGRYEQYF. Here the CDR3 DNA reads TGTGCCACCCTCACAGGGGGCCGGTACGAGCAGTACTTC. The full variable domain, completed using reference TRBV28 and TRBJ2-7, is DVKVTQSSRYLVKRTGEKVFLECVQDMDHENMFWYRQDPGLGLRLIYFSYDVKMKEKGDIPEGYSVSREKKERFSLILESASTNQTSMYLCATLTGGRYEQYFGPGTRLTVT.

J is TRBJ1-1 and V is TRBV5-1; perhaps TRBD1 as D (5 bases). The CDR3 is made up of 14 amino acids. Germline CDR1 and CDR2: SGHRS and YFSETQ. V dropped 6 bases and J dropped 1 base, with 13 bases sitting between them. DNA for the CDR3: TGCGCCAGCAAAATTTTCAGGGCGAACACTGAAGCTTTCTTT. Translated: CASKIFRANTEAFF.

The chain is built from TRBV4-1 and TRBJ2-3; TRBD2 matches 10 bases. From germline, CDR1 is MGHRA and CDR2 YSYEKL. The CDR3 loop spans 17 amino acids. J was trimmed by 6 bases and V by 1 base; bases with no gene match: 10. The CDR3 DNA follows: TGCGCCAGCAGCCAAGTTCCTAGCGGGAGATCCCGCGATACGCAGTATTTT. Translated: CASSQVPSGRSRDTQYF.

Comment on this clone: Within the sample, other DNA sequences also encode this same CDR3. The chain is built from TRBV27 and TRBJ1-4, with TRBD1 matching 8 bases. CDR3 length: 15 residues. V lost 5 bases, J lost 2 bases, and 4 bases stayed unmatched. Germline-derived CDR1 and CDR2 are MNHEY and SMNVEV (reference sequence). This CDR3 reads CASSPRTGTNEKLFF. The CDR3 DNA is TGTGCCAGCAGTCCGAGGACAGGGACTAATGAAAAACTGTTTTTT.

The chain uses TRBV4-3 and TRBJ1-5, with D maybe TRBD1 (6 bases). Germline V gene sequence: CDR1 LGHNA, CDR2 YSLEER. Trimming took 0 bases from V and 0 from J, leaving 12 bases between them. The CDR3 is made up of 17 amino acids. DNA for the CDR3: TGCGCCAGCAGCCAAGATTATCGGACAGATAGCAATCAGCCCCAGCATTTT. Its protein is CASSQDYRTDSNQPQHF.

The CDR3 reads CATSGSSAGKYEQYF. The CDR3, as DNA: TGTGCCACCAGTGGTTCTTCGGCAGGGAAATACGAGCAGTACTTC. This chain uses TRBV24-1 with TRBJ2-7, with D perhaps TRBD1 (5 bases). Trimming cost V 5 bases and J 4 bases, with 17 bases left between them. Germline V lookup: CDR1 KGHDR, CDR2 SFDVKD. The CDR3 totals 15 residues.

The rearrangement links TRBV6-6 to TRBJ2-2; tentative D call: TRBD2 (6 bases). CDR3 size: 16 residues. Germline V lookup: CDR1 MNHNY, CDR2 SVGAGI (reference sequence). V was trimmed by 0 bases and J by 5 bases, leaving 13 bases between them. Here the CDR3 reads CASSYSWERVTGELFF. The DNA of the CDR3 is TGTGCCAGCAGTTACTCGTGGGAGCGGGTGACCGGGGAGCTGTTTTTT.

This chain joins TRBV4-2 and TRBJ2-2; 9 bases are a match to TRBD1. V was clipped by 3 bases and J by 4 bases; unmatched bases: 9. The CDR3 extends over 17 amino acids. Per germline, CDR1 LGHNA and CDR2 YNFKEQ. This chain's CDR3 is CASSHPGQGKGTGELFF. The CDR3 coding sequence is TGTGCCAGCAGCCACCCAGGACAGGGGAAGGGCACCGGGGAGCTGTTTTTT.

V is TRBV5-1 and J is TRBJ2-7, with a tentative D call TRBD2 (6 bases). The germline V gene encodes CDR1 SGHRS and CDR2 YFSETQ. V lost 2 bases, J lost 0 bases, and 12 bases lay in between. The CDR3 contains 15 residues. CDR3 nucleotides: TGCGCCAGCAGCTTATTCGAGCGGGCCTCCTACGAGCAGTACTTC. Amino acids: CASSLFERASYEQYF.

V and J are TRBV7-2 and TRBJ2-3; possible D gene TRBD2, 6 bases. The CDR3 length is 15 residues. V lost 0 bases and J 1 base, leaving 8 bases between the germline ends. Germline V gene sequence: CDR1 SGHTA, CDR2 FQGNSA. The chain's CDR3 is CASSLAQRGTDTQYF. The CDR3 nucleotides are TGTGCCAGCAGCTTAGCCCAGCGGGGCACAGATACGCAGTATTTT.

V gene TRBV19 combines with J gene TRBJ1-1; D is possibly TRBD1 (5 bases). Per the germline V gene, CDR1 is LNHDA and CDR2 is SQIVND (reference sequence). There are 15 residues in the CDR3. Trimming left V 1 base short and J 4 bases short, with 13 bases between. The CDR3 bases are TGTGCCAGTAGTATAGTCGGGGGGAGCACCACTGAAGCTTTCTTT. It encodes CASSIVGGSTTEAFF.

Only a few counts were recorded for this clone. The rearrangement joins TRBV7-2 to TRBJ1-4; a weak D match, TRBD1 (6 bases). CDR3 length: 15 amino acids. The germline gives CDR1 SGHTA, CDR2 FQGNSA. V was pared by 5 bases and J by 3 bases, with 13 bases between. CDR3 sequence reads: CASSGPRGSNEKLFF. The CDR3 bases are TGTGCCAGCAGCGGACCCAGGGGATCTAATGAAAAACTGTTTTTT.

The chain uses TRBV6-4 and TRBJ1-5, with 8 bases lining up with TRBD1. Germline V CDR1 and CDR2: MRHNA, SNTAGT. The CDR3 runs 17 residues. After removal of 2 bases from V and 0 bases from J, the junction contained 6 bases not matched to a gene. CDR3 DNA sequence: TGTGCCAGCAGTGACGGGCAGGGGGCCCCTAGCAATCAGCCCCAGCATTTT. Protein product: CASSDGQGAPSNQPQHF.

This chain connects TRBV4-3 to TRBJ2-7, with 9 bases fitting TRBD1. The germline V gene encodes CDR1 LGHNA and CDR2 YSLEER. This CDR3 contains 16 residues. Unmatched junction bases numbered 5, after V lost 0 bases and J lost 2 bases. The CDR3, as DNA: TGCGCCAGCAGCCAAGATCCCGGGACAGGGCCCTACGAGCAGTACTTC. Its translation is CASSQDPGTGPYEQYF.

This clone was seen just once. V usage is TRBV9 and J usage is TRBJ2-7; 7 nucleotides agree with TRBD2. Unmatched junction bases numbered 2, after V lost 4 bases and J lost 1 base. Germline values: CDR1 SGDLS, CDR2 YYNGEE. The CDR3 is made up of 13 amino acids. CDR3 sequence reads: CASSRGDSYEQYF. Here the CDR3 DNA reads TGTGCCAGCAGCCGGGGGGATTCCTACGAGCAGTACTTC.